This T cell receptor beta chain derives from a study of tumor-infiltrating lymphocytes in oesophageal squamous cell carcinoma. The trim removed 1 base at V and 8 bases at J, leaving 2 bases unmatched. Germline loops: CDR1 SGHTA, CDR2 FQGNSA. There are 15 residues in the CDR3. TCRdb re-called the PCR reads through MiXCR, storing one row per CDR3 protein. The data show 20,000 to 25,000 distinct CDR3 sequences, with roughly 32% seen just once and under 20% held by the top ten. Sequencing was done on a sample of esophageal tumor tissue. The clonotype originates from a female donor with esophageal squamous cell carcinoma. This chain connects TRBV7-2 to TRBJ2-1, with 13 bases matching TRBD2. This CDR3 reads CASSLGTSGSDEQFF. DNA for the CDR3: TGTGCCAGCAGCTTAGGGACTAGCGGGAGCGATGAGCAGTTCTTC.